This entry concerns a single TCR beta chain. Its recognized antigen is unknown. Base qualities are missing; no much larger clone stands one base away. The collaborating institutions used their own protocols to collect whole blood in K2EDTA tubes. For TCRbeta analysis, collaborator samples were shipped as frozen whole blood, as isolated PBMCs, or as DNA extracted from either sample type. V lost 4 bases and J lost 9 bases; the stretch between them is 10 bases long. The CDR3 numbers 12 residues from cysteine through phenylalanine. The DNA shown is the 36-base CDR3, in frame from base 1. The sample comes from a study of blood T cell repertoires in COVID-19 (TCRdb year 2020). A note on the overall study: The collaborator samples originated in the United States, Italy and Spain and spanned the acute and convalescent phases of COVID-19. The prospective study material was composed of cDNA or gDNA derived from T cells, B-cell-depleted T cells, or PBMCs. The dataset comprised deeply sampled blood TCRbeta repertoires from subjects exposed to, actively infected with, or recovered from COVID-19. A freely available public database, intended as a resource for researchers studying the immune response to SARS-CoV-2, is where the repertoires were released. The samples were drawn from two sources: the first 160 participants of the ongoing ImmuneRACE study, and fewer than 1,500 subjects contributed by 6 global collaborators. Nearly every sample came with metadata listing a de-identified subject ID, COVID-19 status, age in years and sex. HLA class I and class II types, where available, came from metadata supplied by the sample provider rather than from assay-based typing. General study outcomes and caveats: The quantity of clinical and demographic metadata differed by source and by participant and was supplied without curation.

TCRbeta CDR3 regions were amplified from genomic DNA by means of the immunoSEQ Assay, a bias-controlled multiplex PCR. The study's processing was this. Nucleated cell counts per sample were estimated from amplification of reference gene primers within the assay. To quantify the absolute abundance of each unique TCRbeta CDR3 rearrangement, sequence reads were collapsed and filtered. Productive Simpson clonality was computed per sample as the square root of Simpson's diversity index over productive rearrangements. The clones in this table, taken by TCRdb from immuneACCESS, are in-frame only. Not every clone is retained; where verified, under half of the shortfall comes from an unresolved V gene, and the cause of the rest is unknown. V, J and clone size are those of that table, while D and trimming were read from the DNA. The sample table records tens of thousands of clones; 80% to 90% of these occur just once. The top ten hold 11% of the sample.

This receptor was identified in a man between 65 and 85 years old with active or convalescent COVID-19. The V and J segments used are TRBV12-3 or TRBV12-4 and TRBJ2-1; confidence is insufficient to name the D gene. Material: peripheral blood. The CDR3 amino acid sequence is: CASSSLSGEQFF. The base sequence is TGTGCCAGCAGTTCCTTGTCCGGTGAGCAGTTCTTC.